One sample yielded the 28 T cell receptor beta chains listed below, sequenced in a study of blood T cell repertoires in COVID-19. This table comes from immunoSEQ multiplex PCR, and its TCRdb copy is limited to in-frame clones, with some not included. The table shows about 200,000 clones, with roughly 83% occurring only once. The sample taken for sequencing was peripheral blood. All receptors derive from a woman aged 40 to 49 with COVID-19, enrolled during active disease.

This clone was seen only once. J is TRBJ2-2 and V is TRBV6-5; no reliable D call. Germline values: CDR1 MNHEY, CDR2 SVGAGI. V lost 4 bases and J lost 6, with 9 bases in between. The length of the CDR3 is 13 residues. The CDR3 nucleotides read TGTGCCAGCAGTTCCCCTCTATCCGGGGAGCTGTTTTTT. It is translated as CASSSPLSGELFF.

The genes are TRBV6-5 and TRBJ1-5, with TRBD1 matching 9 bases. This CDR3 comprises 14 residues. Germline V gives CDR1 MNHEY, CDR2 SVGAGI. J gave up 6 bases and V 6 bases, and 6 bases lay outside the gene matches. This CDR3 reads CASRPPGQGQPQHF. CDR3 in DNA: TGTGCCAGCAGGCCCCCGGGACAGGGTCAGCCCCAGCATTTT.

This rearrangement joins TRBV27 to TRBJ1-3; 7 bases agree with TRBD1. Trimming removed 5 bases from V and 0 bases from J; junction bases left unmatched: 4. This CDR3 contains 15 residues. The germline V gene has CDR1 MNHEY and CDR2 SMNVEV (reference sequence). The CDR3 bases are TGTGCCAGCAGTCTACAGGGGATCTCTGGAAACACCATATATTTT. This sequence encodes CASSLQGISGNTIYF.

The chain recombines TRBV5-1 with TRBJ1-1; the match to TRBD1 covers 10 bases. The CDR3 has 16 amino acids. The V and J ends lost 0 bases and 5 bases, in that order; junction bases with no gene match: 7. Germline V gene data show CDR1 as SGHRS and CDR2 as YFSETQ. For the CDR3, the DNA is TGCGCCAGCAGCTTGGGGGGACAGGGGCGCCTAACTGAAGCTTTCTTT. Translated, it gives CASSLGGQGRLTEAFF.

This chain uses TRBV19 with TRBJ2-7; weak D call: TRBD2 (5 bases). Trimming took off 6 bases at V and 6 bases at J, with 21 bases between the two ends. The CDR3 covers 15 residues. The germline V gene has CDR1 LNHDA and CDR2 SQIVND (reference sequence). CDR3 sequence reads: CASSQGMGERREQYF. The CDR3 DNA reads TGTGCCAGTAGCCAAGGGATGGGCGAGCGGCGCGAGCAGTACTTC.

This clone has just a few counts. The chain couples TRBV7-2 to TRBJ2-2; TRBD2 matches 9 bases. This CDR3 is built from 16 residues. With V trimmed by 4 bases and J by 3 bases, 6 bases remained unmatched. CDR1 is SGHTA, CDR2 FQGNSA, per germline. DNA for the CDR3: TGTGCCAGCAGCTCCCGGACTAGCGTAGACACCGGGGAGCTGTTTTTT. This encodes CASSSRTSVDTGELFF.

The chain has TRBV27 and TRBJ2-1; weak D call: TRBD1 (6 bases). CDR3 length: 15 amino acids. Germline V gives CDR1 MNHEY, CDR2 SMNVEV (reference sequence). V lost 4 bases and J lost 5, with 15 bases in between. CDR3 in DNA: TGTGCCAGCAGTTCCCTCATCAGGGGAAACAATGAGCAGTTCTTC. Protein product: CASSSLIRGNNEQFF.

The rearrangement links TRBV12-2 to TRBJ2-7; the DNA was not used to check the table's D call, TRBD1. TRBV12-2 is described as a pseudogene. The CDR3 has 19 amino acids. The CDR3 nucleotides read TGTGCAAGTCGCTTACTAGCACATTCACAGGGGGCGGTGGGGCACGAGCAGTACTTC. It yields the protein CASRLLAHSQGAVGHEQYF.

This clone appeared a few times. DNA of the CDR3: TGTGCTAGTGTTCTCCCCCCCAATCAGCCCCAGCATTTT. It translates to CASVLPPNQPQHF. This chain links TRBV12-5 with TRBJ1-5; D remains unclear. The CDR3 is made up of 13 amino acids. Deletions cut 7 bases from V and 3 bases from J, with 10 bases between. Germline assignment: CDR1 LGHNT and CDR2 FRNRAP.

This chain connects TRBV6-5 to TRBJ2-1; D remains unclear. Germline V gene data show CDR1 as MNHEY and CDR2 as SVGAGI. The CDR3 totals 12 residues. V gave up 5 bases and J gave up 6 bases, with 8 bases separating them. CDR3 loop: CASSPSGNEQFF. Written as DNA, the CDR3 is TGTGCCAGCAGTCCTAGTGGCAATGAGCAGTTCTTC.

The chain carries TRBV27 and TRBJ1-5; 10 bases align to TRBD1. The CDR3 extends over 15 amino acids. Germline V gives CDR1 MNHEY, CDR2 SMNVEV (reference sequence). V lost 4 bases, J lost 4 bases, and 4 bases stayed unmatched. The CDR3 region is CASSSGQGVNQPQHF. In DNA, the CDR3 is TGTGCCAGCAGTTCCGGACAGGGGGTGAATCAGCCCCAGCATTTT.

The chain links TRBV14 to TRBJ1-1, with a tentative D call TRBD1 (6 bases). The length of the CDR3 is 13 residues. CDR1 is SGHDN and CDR2 is FVKESK in the germline V gene. The V end lost 3 bases, the J end lost 8 bases, and 13 bases lay between the germline ends. The CDR3 sequence is CASSHSRQDEAFF. The CDR3 coding sequence is TGTGCCAGCAGCCACTCCCGACAGGACGAAGCTTTCTTT.

The chain couples TRBV5-1 to TRBJ2-1, with 13 bases identical to TRBD2. CDR1 and CDR2 from the germline V gene are SGHRS and YFSETQ. The CDR3 loop spans 17 amino acids. The V segment lost 3 bases and the J segment 0 bases; nucleotides outside the gene matches: 3. The CDR3 loop is CASSSRLAGGSYNEQFF. CDR3 nucleotide sequence: TGCGCCAGCAGCTCCCGACTAGCGGGGGGCTCCTACAATGAGCAGTTCTTC.

This clone was recorded only once. The genes are TRBV9 and TRBJ1-6; D remains ambiguous. Germline CDR1 is SGDLS and CDR2 is YYNGEE. This CDR3 has 15 residues. V lost 3 bases and J lost 1, with 8 bases in between. CDR3 sequence: CASSAGRSYNSPLHF. The DNA of the CDR3 is TGTGCCAGCAGCGCAGGAAGGTCCTATAATTCACCCCTCCACTTT.

V is TRBV5-1 and J is TRBJ1-6; possible D gene TRBD1, 5 bases. Trimming removed 4 bases from V and 5 bases from J, with 10 bases in between. Germline V gives CDR1 SGHRS, CDR2 YFSETQ. This CDR3 is built from 14 residues. The CDR3 sequence: CASSPRQNNSPLHF. CDR3 nucleotide sequence: TGCGCCAGCAGCCCCCGACAGAATAATTCACCCCTCCACTTT.

V and J are TRBV28 and TRBJ2-7; 8 nucleotides align to TRBD2. Germline lookup yields CDR1 MDHEN and CDR2 SYDVKM. V lost 3 bases to trimming and J lost 3 bases; unmatched junction nucleotides: 4. This CDR3 is built from 14 residues. CDR3 sequence (DNA): TGTGCCAGCAGTTTCACTAGCGGACTCTACGAGCAGTACTTC. It yields the protein CASSFTSGLYEQYF.

This chain connects TRBV10-3 to TRBJ1-5; possible D gene TRBD1, 6 bases. Germline CDR1 and CDR2: ENHRY and SYGVKD. Trimming removed 0 bases at V and 0 bases at J, with 12 bases between. The CDR3 contains 17 residues. CDR3 protein: CAISESLGASSNQPQHF. The CDR3 DNA reads as TGTGCCATCAGTGAGTCGTTGGGGGCCTCTAGCAATCAGCCCCAGCATTTT.

J is TRBJ2-1 and V is TRBV28, with 7 bases fitting TRBD2. The CDR3 spans 16 residues. V dropped 6 bases and J dropped 3; count of bases not matched to a gene: 11. Germline lookup yields CDR1 MDHEN and CDR2 SYDVKM. This CDR3 reads CASRLKASGNYNEQFF. CDR3 nucleotide sequence: TGTGCCAGCAGACTAAAGGCTAGCGGAAACTACAATGAGCAGTTCTTC.

V gene TRBV18 combines with J gene TRBJ1-5; the D gene is possibly TRBD1 (5 bases). V was shortened by 6 bases and J by 2 bases, with 8 bases between the two germline ends. The CDR3 has 13 amino acids. Germline-derived CDR1 and CDR2 are KGHSH and LQKENI. The CDR3 bases are TGTGCCAGCTCTGGGGGGGGCAATCAGCCCCAGCATTTT. Translating it yields CASSGGGNQPQHF.

The gene calls are TRBV10-3 and TRBJ1-1; D unclear. From germline, CDR1 is ENHRY and CDR2 SYGVKD. Trimming cost V 3 bases and J 3 bases, with 8 bases left between them. The length of the CDR3 is 13 residues. The CDR3 loop reads CAISDRWDTEAFF. In DNA form, the CDR3 reads TGTGCCATCAGTGACAGGTGGGACACTGAAGCTTTCTTT.

The rearrangement joins TRBV4-2 to TRBJ2-7, with 7 bases lining up with TRBD2. This CDR3 comprises 18 residues. J gave up 7 bases and V 4 bases, and 22 bases lay outside the gene matches. From germline, CDR1 is LGHNA and CDR2 YNFKEQ. Here the CDR3 reads CASSPSPGGGPLGGEQYF. The CDR3 bases are TGTGCCAGCAGCCCCAGCCCCGGGGGAGGGCCTTTGGGGGGAGAGCAGTACTTC.

This clone has only a few counts. This chain joins TRBV20-1 and TRBJ1-2; D perhaps matches TRBD1 (5 bases). The germline V and J ends were trimmed by 3 bases and 5 bases, with 13 bases remaining between them. Germline V gives CDR1 DFQATT, CDR2 SNEGSKA (reference sequence). CDR3 size: 13 residues. The CDR3 region is CSASAGREYGYTF. In nucleotides, the CDR3 is TGCAGTGCTAGTGCCGGCAGGGAATATGGCTACACCTTC.

In this sample, this clone turned up once. The chain recombines TRBV6-2 or TRBV6-3 with TRBJ1-5; D possibly corresponds to TRBD1 (5 bases). The germline V gene has CDR1 MNHEY and CDR2 SVGEGT. There are 14 residues in the CDR3. V lost 5 bases to trimming and J lost 5 bases, with 13 bases between them. CDR3 loop: CASSQTVVHQPQHF. The CDR3 DNA reads as TGTGCCAGCAGTCAGACAGTGGTACATCAGCCCCAGCATTTT.

This clone is a singleton in its sample. The V call is TRBV5-1, the J call TRBJ1-2; the D gene is possibly TRBD1 (6 bases). The CDR3 has 15 amino acids. V gave up 3 bases and J gave up 6 bases, with 18 bases separating them. From germline, CDR1 is SGHRS and CDR2 YFSETQ. This CDR3 is CASSYTGGGGHGYTF. The CDR3 DNA is TGCGCCAGCAGCTATACCGGGGGCGGGGGTCATGGCTACACCTTC.

For the CDR3, the DNA is TGTGCCAGCAGCCCCTTAGGGACACCCTATGGCTACACCTTC. Translated: CASSPLGTPYGYTF. The genes are TRBV11-2 and TRBJ1-2, with D possibly being TRBD1 (6 bases). Per the germline V gene, CDR1 is SGHAT and CDR2 is FQNNGV. The CDR3 contains 14 residues. V was shortened by 5 bases and J by 4 bases, with 14 bases between the two germline ends.

This CDR3 reads CASSQERGPHVGGYTF. CDR3 nucleotides: TGTGCCAGCAGCCAAGAGCGAGGCCCCCACGTGGGTGGCTACACCTTC. The chain recombines TRBV4-2 with TRBJ1-2; unclear D gene. The germline gives CDR1 LGHNA, CDR2 YNFKEQ. Trimming cost V 0 bases and J 7 bases, with 18 bases left between them. This CDR3 is 16 amino acids long.

The chain is built from TRBV6-1 and TRBJ2-1, with D possibly being TRBD2 (6 bases). This CDR3 has 16 residues. Per germline, CDR1 MNHNS and CDR2 SASEGT. Trimming took off 0 bases at V and 6 bases at J, with 15 bases between the two ends. CDR3 residues: CASSEAREVIINEQFF. CDR3 DNA: TGTGCCAGCAGTGAAGCCAGGGAGGTCATCATCAATGAGCAGTTCTTC.

This chain links TRBV6-4 with TRBJ2-6, with D uncertain. Trimming removed 4 bases at V and 5 bases at J, with 6 bases between. The CDR3 totals 13 residues. Germline loops: CDR1 MRHNA, CDR2 SNTAGT. This CDR3 is CASSAQRANVLTF. The CDR3 DNA sequence: TGTGCCAGCAGTGCCCAGAGGGCCAACGTCCTGACTTTC.